These 29 T cell receptor beta chains share one sample of origin, sequenced in a study of neurological immune-mediated disorders. TCRdb reprocessed the 5' RACE reads with MiXCR, giving one entry per CDR3 protein. The table lists about 44,000 distinct CDR3 sequences, around 6% of them singletons. The material sequenced was CD4+ T cells from blood. The receptors here all came from a woman in her thirties or forties in good health.

Many counts were recorded for this clonotype. One end of the junction is discordant with germline, which a read error may explain. The CDR3 region is CVSSLYTNTEAFF. The CDR3 coding sequence is TGTGTCAGCAGCCTGTATACGAACACTGAAGCTTTCTTT. The chain joins TRBV6-5 to TRBJ1-1; D is ambiguous. Looked up from germline, CDR1 is MNHEY and CDR2 is SVGAGI. The CDR3 length is 13 residues.

This clonotype showed up many times. The V and J genes are TRBV11-2 and TRBJ2-2; the match to TRBD1 covers 7 bases. Germline CDR1 is SGHAT and CDR2 is FQNNGV. The V segment lost 1 base and the J segment 2 bases; nucleotides outside the gene matches: 7. This CDR3 has 17 amino acids. CDR3 protein: CASSLGTWDSNTGELFF. CDR3 nucleotides: TGTGCCAGCAGCTTAGGCACCTGGGACAGTAACACCGGGGAGCTGTTTTTT.

This clonotype showed up many times. The chain recombines TRBV5-1 with TRBJ1-2; no definite D call. Germline CDR1 is SGHRS and CDR2 is YFSETQ. V lost 0 bases and J lost 4, with 10 bases in between. This CDR3 has 14 residues. The CDR3, as DNA: TGCGCCAGCAGCTTGGGCCCACTTCTCTATGGCTACACCTTC. This translates into CASSLGPLLYGYTF.

This clonotype was seen many times. The J gene is TRBJ2-5, the V gene TRBV29-1; TRBD2 aligns across 9 bases. Looked up from germline, CDR1 is SQVTM and CDR2 is ANQGSEA. Trimming removed 5 bases from V and 7 bases from J; junction bases left unmatched: 20. There are 17 residues in the CDR3. The CDR3 region is CSVSATSGTSLSGTQYF. In DNA form, the CDR3 reads TGCAGCGTTTCGGCGACTAGCGGAACTTCCCTTTCGGGGACCCAGTACTTC.

This clonotype showed up many times. V is TRBV7-2 and J is TRBJ2-2; 10 bases agree with TRBD2. From germline, CDR1 is SGHTA and CDR2 FQGNSA. This CDR3 is built from 17 residues. V trimming: 5 bases; J trimming: 6 bases; junction bases outside the gene matches: 12. The CDR3, as DNA: TGTGCCAGCAGCCCCCGTTTCAGCGGGAGGGGACCCGGGGAGCTGTTTTTT. Translation gives CASSPRFSGRGPGELFF.

This clonotype was detected ten times or more. The chain uses TRBV7-3 and TRBJ2-3, with 11 bases aligning to TRBD1. V shed 2 bases and J 8 bases; nucleotides not matched to a gene: 3. CDR1 SGHTA and CDR2 FQGTGA come from the germline V gene. The CDR3 covers 14 residues. CDR3 sequence (DNA): TGTGCCAGCAGCTTAGGACAGGGGGCGGGTACGCAGTATTTT. Encoded protein: CASSLGQGAGTQYF.

This clonotype was observed at least ten times. The chain combines TRBV20-1 with TRBJ2-7; D gene uncertain. CDR1 and CDR2 (germline): DFQATT, SNEGSKA (reference sequence). V was trimmed by 2 bases and J by 0 bases, leaving 8 bases between them. The CDR3 length is 13 residues. DNA of the CDR3: TGCAGTGCTAGAACACTAACCTCCTACGAGCAGTACTTC. This gives the protein CSARTLTSYEQYF.

Ten or more counts support this clonotype. The chain uses TRBV6-6 and TRBJ2-3; 7 nucleotides line up with TRBD2. The CDR3 loop spans 17 amino acids. V lost 6 bases to trimming and J lost 1 base; unmatched junction nucleotides: 13. Per germline, CDR1 MNHNY and CDR2 SVGAGI (reference sequence). CDR3 amino acids: CASRNTAGSLGTDTQYF. The CDR3, as DNA: TGTGCCAGCAGAAACACAGCGGGGAGCCTAGGCACAGATACGCAGTATTTT.

This clonotype was seen many times. V gene TRBV15 combines with J gene TRBJ2-1, with D possibly called TRBD1 or TRBD2 (6 bases each). Germline V gene sequence: CDR1 LNHNV, CDR2 YYDKDF (reference sequence). The CDR3 is made up of 15 amino acids. Trimming stripped 0 bases from V and 8 bases from J, with 14 bases between. DNA for the CDR3: TGTGCCACCAGCAGAGATAAGGGGGGCCTCGATGAGCAGTTCTTC. This gives the protein CATSRDKGGLDEQFF.

This clonotype was seen ten or more times. This chain links TRBV5-1 with TRBJ2-7, with D maybe TRBD1 (6 bases). The CDR3 sequence is 14 residues long. Trimming took 2 bases from V and 4 from J, leaving 13 bases between them. CDR1 SGHRS and CDR2 YFSETQ come from the germline V gene. CDR3 protein: CASSLLQGVYEQYF. Here the CDR3 DNA reads TGCGCCAGCAGCTTATTACAGGGTGTGTACGAGCAGTACTTC. Combining the CDR3 with reference TRBV5-1 and TRBJ2-7 gives the whole variable domain KAGVTQTPRYLIKTRGQQVTLSCSPISGHRSVSWYQQTPGQGLQFLFEYFSETQRNKGNFPGRFSGRQFSNSRSEMNVSTLELGDSALYLCASSLLQGVYEQYFGPGTRLTVT.

This clonotype was picked up many times. This chain joins TRBV28 and TRBJ2-5, with 8 bases matching TRBD2. Per the germline V gene, CDR1 is MDHEN and CDR2 is SYDVKM. This CDR3 is built from 14 residues. Unmatched junction bases numbered 5, after V lost 4 bases and J lost 4 bases. The CDR3 loop is CASSWSGRGETQYF. The CDR3 nucleotides are TGTGCCAGCAGTTGGAGCGGGAGAGGAGAGACCCAGTACTTC. Together with reference TRBV28 and TRBJ2-5, the CDR3 gives the full variable domain: DVKVTQSSRYLVKRTGEKVFLECVQDMDHENMFWYRQDPGLGLRLIYFSYDVKMKEKGDIPEGYSVSREKKERFSLILESASTNQTSMYLCASSWSGRGETQYFGPGTRLLVL.

This clonotype was seen repeatedly, ten times or more. The chain is built from TRBV7-8 and TRBJ1-6; the D is unclear. The CDR3 consists of 17 residues. V shed 4 bases and J shed 0 bases, with 13 bases lying between them. The germline gives CDR1 SGHVS, CDR2 FQNEAQ. CDR3 nucleotides: TGTGCCAGCAGCTCCCCAAGATTTAACTCCTATAATTCACCCCTCCACTTT. Its protein is CASSSPRFNSYNSPLHF.

This clonotype was picked up many times. This rearrangement joins TRBV28 to TRBJ2-2, with TRBD1 matching 8 bases. Germline lookup yields CDR1 MDHEN and CDR2 SYDVKM. CDR3 length equals 14 residues. Germline trimming cut 6 bases from V and 1 base from J; bases unmatched to any gene: 1. The CDR3 DNA reads TGTGCCAGCAGGGGGACAGGGAACACCGGGGAGCTGTTTTTT. Residues: CASRGTGNTGELFF.

This clonotype was seen at least ten times. The rearrangement uses TRBV5-1 and TRBJ2-1; 7 bases line up with TRBD1. J was trimmed by 6 bases and V by 3 bases; bases with no gene match: 6. This CDR3 is built from 14 residues. Germline CDR1 SGHRS, CDR2 YFSETQ. This CDR3 reads CASSSDRQINEQFF. Written as DNA, the CDR3 is TGCGCCAGCAGCTCGGACAGGCAGATCAATGAGCAGTTCTTC.

The table lists this clonotype with many counts. The V call is TRBV29-1, the J call TRBJ2-7; 13 bases align to TRBD2. Trimming removed 5 bases from V and 1 base from J; junction bases left unmatched: 11. CDR1 is SQVTM, CDR2 ANQGSEA, per germline. The CDR3 is 17 residues long. Here the CDR3 DNA reads TGCAGCGTTTCGGGGCGGACTAGCGGGAGTGGGTCCTACGAGCAGTACTTC. It translates to CSVSGRTSGSGSYEQYF.

This clonotype was picked up many times. The chain joins TRBV28 to TRBJ1-2; a weak D match, TRBD1 (5 bases). CDR3 length: 15 amino acids. V was clipped by 7 bases and J by 8 bases, with 23 bases between them. The V gene's germline CDR1 is MDHEN and CDR2 SYDVKM. The CDR3 loop is CASIRQQQILRGYTF. CDR3 DNA: TGTGCCAGCATAAGACAGCAGCAGATATTAAGGGGCTACACCTTC.

This clonotype was recorded many times. The chain is built from TRBV5-1 and TRBJ2-1, with 7 bases aligning to TRBD2. The CDR3 has 15 residues. After removal of 0 bases from V and 7 bases from J, the junction contained 7 bases not matched to a gene. CDR1 and CDR2 (germline): SGHRS, YFSETQ. The CDR3 DNA sequence: TGCGCCAGCAGCTTGGCTCGGGGGGATATAAATGAGCAGTTCTTC. This gives the protein CASSLARGDINEQFF.

This clonotype was found many times. The chain carries TRBV5-1 and TRBJ2-2, with D hard to call. CDR3 length: 12 amino acids. Germline CDR1 is SGHRS and CDR2 is YFSETQ. V lost 7 bases and J 1 base, leaving 5 bases between the germline ends. The CDR3: CASGKNTGELFF. The CDR3 DNA sequence: TGCGCCAGCGGAAAGAACACCGGGGAGCTGTTTTTT.

This clonotype has a count of ten or more. The V and J genes are TRBV5-6 and TRBJ2-3; 15 bases fit TRBD2. Germline trimming cut 0 bases from V and 2 bases from J; bases unmatched to any gene: 4. Looked up from germline, CDR1 is SGHDT and CDR2 is YYEEEE. The CDR3 totals 18 residues. CDR3 region: CASSLAGLAGGNTDTQYF. CDR3 coding DNA: TGTGCCAGCAGCTTGGCGGGACTAGCGGGAGGCAACACAGATACGCAGTATTTT.

This clonotype was recorded at least ten times. The chain links TRBV10-3 to TRBJ2-3; perhaps TRBD2 as D (6 bases). V was shortened by 11 bases and J by 8 bases, with 17 bases between the two germline ends. Per the germline V gene, CDR1 is ENHRY and CDR2 is SYGVKD. This CDR3 is built from 12 residues. CDR3 sequence (DNA): TGTGCCGGCGGGGCCCCCGCAGGTACGCAGTATTTT. This sequence encodes CAGGAPAGTQYF.

This clonotype was detected ten times or more. The rearrangement links TRBV6-6 to TRBJ2-3, with 9 bases matching TRBD1. The V segment lost 2 bases and the J segment 5 bases; nucleotides outside the gene matches: 8. The CDR3 extends over 16 amino acids. Looked up from germline, CDR1 is MNHNY and CDR2 is SVGAGI (reference sequence). In DNA form, the CDR3 reads TGTGCCAGCAGTTACGCCGGGACAGGGAATCAAGATACGCAGTATTTT. Translated: CASSYAGTGNQDTQYF.

Many counts were recorded for this clonotype. The chain uses TRBV6-5 and TRBJ2-3; 8 bases align to TRBD1. The junction had 4 bases not matched to a gene; V was cut back by 2 bases and J by 6 bases. The CDR3 is 14 amino acids. Germline V gene sequence: CDR1 MNHEY, CDR2 SVGAGI. The CDR3 DNA reads as TGTGCCAGCAGTTACCAGGACAGGGCGGATACGCAGTATTTT. It specifies CASSYQDRADTQYF.

This clonotype was counted at least ten times. The chain has TRBV11-2 and TRBJ2-3; D perhaps matches TRBD2 (6 bases). This CDR3 has 15 residues. V was pared by 1 base and J by 3 bases, with 11 bases between. CDR1 SGHAT and CDR2 FQNNGV come from the germline V gene. CDR3 nucleotides: TGTGCCAGCAGCTTAGGCGCTCTAGCGACAGATACGCAGTATTTT. Encoded protein: CASSLGALATDTQYF.

This clonotype was seen repeatedly, ten times or more. The V and J genes are TRBV7-2 and TRBJ1-4; a weak D match, TRBD1 (5 bases). V was clipped by 2 bases and J by 4 bases, with 8 bases between them. This CDR3 has 14 residues. CDR1 and CDR2 (germline): SGHTA, FQGNSA. CDR3: CASSLTGGNEKLFF. The CDR3 DNA reads as TGTGCCAGCAGCTTAACCGGGGGTAATGAAAAACTGTTTTTT.

The V gene is TRBV5-1, the J gene TRBJ2-1, with 7 bases that match TRBD1. After removal of 2 bases from V and 3 bases from J, the junction contained 5 bases not matched to a gene. The CDR3 is made up of 15 amino acids. Germline CDR1 is SGHRS and CDR2 is YFSETQ. The CDR3 DNA sequence: TGCGCCAGCAGCTTACTCGGGACAGACTACAATGAGCAGTTCTTC. It is translated as CASSLLGTDYNEQFF. Using reference TRBV5-1 and TRBJ2-1 for the parts outside the CDR3, the full variable domain is KAGVTQTPRYLIKTRGQQVTLSCSPISGHRSVSWYQQTPGQGLQFLFEYFSETQRNKGNFPGRFSGRQFSNSRSEMNVSTLELGDSALYLCASSLLGTDYNEQFFGPGTRLTVL.

This clonotype was seen ten or more times. This sequence joins TRBV6-5 and TRBJ2-3; D might be TRBD2 (5 bases). The V gene lost 8 bases and the J gene lost 8 bases, with 17 bases spanning the gap. Looked up from germline, CDR1 is MNHEY and CDR2 is SVGAGI. There are 13 residues in the CDR3. The CDR3 region has the DNA TGTGCCAGCGGGTCCGGACTCACGGGTACGCAGTATTTT. This codes for CASGSGLTGTQYF.

This clonotype was counted at least ten times. V and J are TRBV6-6 and TRBJ1-5; a possible D gene is TRBD1 (6 bases). CDR3 size: 16 residues. Per the germline V gene, CDR1 is MNHNY and CDR2 is SVGAGI (reference sequence). The V gene lost 7 bases and the J gene lost 1 base, with 17 bases spanning the gap. CDR3 amino acids: CASTRGTLGSNQPQHF. In DNA form, the CDR3 reads TGTGCCAGCACCAGGGGAACCCTGGGGAGCAATCAGCCCCAGCATTTT.

In its sample, this clonotype was seen many times. The chain combines TRBV7-6 with TRBJ1-1; no definite D call. Germline V gene lookup returns CDR1 SGHVS and CDR2 FNYEAQ. V gave up 2 bases and J gave up 2 bases, with 21 bases separating them. The CDR3 runs 18 residues. CDR3 DNA: TGTGCCAGCAGCTTATTCCCCCGCAAGCCCGGAGGCAACACTGAAGCTTTCTTT. Its protein is CASSLFPRKPGGNTEAFF.

This clonotype was picked up many times. The chain links TRBV18 to TRBJ1-5; 9 nucleotides agree with TRBD1. Germline V gives CDR1 KGHSH, CDR2 LQKENI. The CDR3 consists of 16 residues. V dropped 5 bases and J dropped 1; count of bases not matched to a gene: 6. CDR3 sequence (DNA): TGTGCCAGCTCAGAGGGACAGGGAAGAAGCAATCAGCCCCAGCATTTT. It codes for CASSEGQGRSNQPQHF.